A selection of T cell receptor beta chains follows, all from one sample in a study of shared clonotypes between healthy human individuals. Profiled with immunoSEQ multiplex PCR; TCRdb holds only in-frame clones, not every one. Of fewer than 400,000 clones listed, around 74% are singletons. Sequences were obtained from memory CD4+ T cells sorted from blood. All receptors come from a man in his thirties or forties in good health. CDR3s include the opening cysteine and the closing phenylalanine or tryptophan. Each record gives: J gene, V gene, clone size, D gene, CDR3 DNA, CDR3 protein. D genes are given only for firm matches. Some rows have no size entry. The others give once, few or many, or a class for an expanded clone.

J: TRBJ2-7
V: TRBV21-1
size: .
D: .
DNA: TGTGCCAGCAGCAAACCTTGGGGGGGGACTACCCGTGAGCAGTACTTC
CDR3: CASSKPWGGTTREQYF

J: TRBJ2-1
V: TRBV5-1
size: few
D: TRBD1
DNA: TGCGCCAGCAGCATACTGACAGGGGACAATGAGCAGTTCTTC
CDR3: CASSILTGDNEQFF

J: TRBJ2-7
V: TRBV5-1
size: once
D: TRBD1
DNA: TGCGCCAGCAGCTTGGGGACAGGGGATGTTGGCCCCTACGAGCAGTACTTC
CDR3: CASSLGTGDVGPYEQYF

J: TRBJ2-2
V: TRBV6-6
size: .
D: TRBD2
DNA: TGTGCCAGCAGGGGTAGCGGGAGGGGCGCCGGGGAGCTGTTTTTT
CDR3: CASRGSGRGAGELFF

J: TRBJ2-1
V: TRBV5-4
size: few
D: TRBD2
DNA: TGTGCCAGCAGCAGCCGGACTAGCGGGAGGGCCCTTGAGCAGTTCTTC
CDR3: CASSSRTSGRALEQFF

J: TRBJ2-2
V: TRBV2
size: .
D: .
DNA: TGTGCCAGCAGTGTTGGGCACCTGAAAAACACCGGGGAGCTGTTTTTT
CDR3: CASSVGHLKNTGELFF

J: TRBJ2-5
V: TRBV28
size: .
D: TRBD2
DNA: TGTGCCAGCAGCAAAACCGGGACTAGCGGGAGGAGGGGTCAAGAGACCCAGTACTTC
CDR3: CASSKTGTSGRRGQETQYF

J: TRBJ2-7
V: TRBV7-8
size: .
D: .
DNA: TGTGCCAGCAGCTTTTTTGAGACAGTCGGCGAGCAGTACTTC
CDR3: CASSFFETVGEQYF

J: TRBJ1-4
V: TRBV7-9
size: few
D: TRBD1
DNA: TGTGCCAGCAGCCGGGACAGGGTGGGGTTTAATGAAAAACTGTTTTTT
CDR3: CASSRDRVGFNEKLFF

J: TRBJ2-7
V: TRBV18
size: .
D: .
DNA: TGTGCCAGCTCACCTGGACAGATTGGACATCAGTACTTC
CDR3: CASSPGQIGHQYF

J: TRBJ2-1
V: TRBV5-5
size: .
D: TRBD2
DNA: TGTGCCAGCAGCTTCGTAGCGGGAGTTTACAATGAGCAGTTCTTC
CDR3: CASSFVAGVYNEQFF

J: TRBJ2-3
V: TRBV6-1
size: once
D: TRBD2
DNA: TGTGCCAGCAGTGTAACTAGCGGGAGCCTCGGCACAGATACGCAGTATTTT
CDR3: CASSVTSGSLGTDTQYF

J: TRBJ2-1
V: TRBV11-2
size: .
D: .
DNA: TGTGCCAGCAGCTTGTCCACCTACAATGAGCAGTTCTTC
CDR3: CASSLSTYNEQFF

J: TRBJ2-7
V: TRBV5-6
size: .
D: .
DNA: TGTGCCAGCAGCTTGGCCGACTACGAGCAGTACTTC
CDR3: CASSLADYEQYF

J: TRBJ1-3
V: TRBV11-2
size: .
D: .
DNA: TGTGCCAGCAGCTCCCCCCCTGGAAACACCATATATTTT
CDR3: CASSSPPGNTIYF

J: TRBJ2-7
V: TRBV18
size: few
D: TRBD2
DNA: TGTGCCAGCTCACCCGATTACTATTGGACTAGCGGGGCCACCTACGAGCAGTACTTC
CDR3: CASSPDYYWTSGATYEQYF

J: TRBJ2-2
V: TRBV6-5
size: .
D: .
DNA: TGTGCCAGCAGTTACGCAACCAACACCGGGGAGCTGTTTTTT
CDR3: CASSYATNTGELFF

J: TRBJ2-1
V: TRBV7-2
size: many
D: .
DNA: TGTGCCAGCAGCATTGGGACTTCCTCCTACAATGAGCAGTTCTTC
CDR3: CASSIGTSSYNEQFF

J: TRBJ2-5
V: TRBV2
size: .
D: .
DNA: TGTGCCAGCAGTGCTACAGGGACAGAGACCCAGTACTTC
CDR3: CASSATGTETQYF

J: TRBJ2-7
V: TRBV28
size: .
D: TRBD1
DNA: TGTGCCAGCAGCATTGCTGGGACAGGGTCTTCCTACGAGCAGTACTTC
CDR3: CASSIAGTGSSYEQYF

J: TRBJ2-7
V: TRBV11-2
size: .
D: TRBD2
DNA: TGTGCCAGCAGCCAGGGACTAGCGGGAAGGCAAAGGGCCTACGAGCAGTACTTC
CDR3: CASSQGLAGRQRAYEQYF

J: TRBJ2-5
V: TRBV30
size: .
D: TRBD1
DNA: TGTGCCTGGGGGCTGGGGACAGGGGGAGAGACCCAGTACTTC
CDR3: CAWGLGTGGETQYF

J: TRBJ1-5
V: TRBV5-1
size: .
D: .
DNA: TGCGCCAGCAGCCTTGACAGTTATAGTCAGCCCCAGCATTTT
CDR3: CASSLDSYSQPQHF

J: TRBJ1-2
V: TRBV18
size: .
D: .
DNA: TGTGCCAGCAATTTTGGGGGGCCGGGGAACTATGGCTACACCTTC
CDR3: CASNFGGPGNYGYTF

J: TRBJ1-4
V: TRBV5-6
size: few
D: .
DNA: TGTGCCAGCAGCTTCCTCAAAGGGGGTGGAGATGAAAAACTGTTTTTT
CDR3: CASSFLKGGGDEKLFF

J: TRBJ2-2
V: TRBV11-3
size: few
D: TRBD1
DNA: TGTGCCAGCAGCCCACGAGGGGGCCATAAGGATGAGGAGCTGTTTTTT
CDR3: CASSPRGGHKDEELFF

J: TRBJ2-2
V: TRBV10-1
size: .
D: TRBD1
DNA: TGCGCCAGCAGCAGACAGGGGTCCACCGGGGAGCTGTTTTTT
CDR3: CASSRQGSTGELFF

J: TRBJ2-3
V: TRBV5-5
size: few
D: TRBD2
DNA: TGTGCCAGCAGCCTCCTAGCGGGAGGGAGCACAGATACGCAGTATTTT
CDR3: CASSLLAGGSTDTQYF

J: TRBJ2-2
V: TRBV29-1
size: .
D: .
DNA: TGCAGCGGTCTTCGTGACATAGACACCGGGGAGCTGTTTTTT
CDR3: CSGLRDIDTGELFF

J: TRBJ1-4
V: TRBV6-6
size: .
D: .
DNA: TGTGCCAGCAGTTACCCTGGAGAGGAAAAACTGTTTTTT
CDR3: CASSYPGEEKLFF

J: TRBJ2-7
V: TRBV18
size: .
D: .
DNA: TGTGCCAGCTCACAGGCCCAGGGTCCCTACGAGCAGTACTTC
CDR3: CASSQAQGPYEQYF

J: TRBJ2-3
V: TRBV29-1
size: .
D: TRBD1
DNA: TGCAGCGTTGAAGGAGGGACAGGGATCACAGATACGCAGTATTTT
CDR3: CSVEGGTGITDTQYF

J: TRBJ2-1
V: TRBV7-2
size: .
D: .
DNA: TGTGCCAGCAGCTCCCCGGGGATGGGTGAGCAGTTCTTC
CDR3: CASSSPGMGEQFF

J: TRBJ1-5
V: TRBV2
size: .
D: .
DNA: TGTGCCAGCAGCGCAAATTCAGGGAGCAATCAGCCCCAGCATTTT
CDR3: CASSANSGSNQPQHF

J: TRBJ2-5
V: TRBV18
size: few
D: .
DNA: TGTGCCAGCTCACCCTACGGCGGACAGTACCAAGAGACCCAGTACTTC
CDR3: CASSPYGGQYQETQYF

J: TRBJ2-1
V: TRBV29-1
size: .
D: TRBD2
DNA: TGCAGCGTCTCAGGGACTAGCGGGTACAATGAGCAGTTCTTC
CDR3: CSVSGTSGYNEQFF

J: TRBJ1-2
V: TRBV29-1
size: .
D: .
DNA: TGCAGCGTTGCCTTACTCGGGGAGCGGACCTTC
CDR3: CSVALLGERTF

J: TRBJ2-1
V: TRBV5-1
size: .
D: .
DNA: TGCGCCAGCAGCTTGGACAGGCGGTACAATGAGCAGTTCTTC
CDR3: CASSLDRRYNEQFF

J: TRBJ1-1
V: TRBV10-3
size: .
D: .
DNA: TGTGCCATCAGTGAGACACAGGCTGAAGCTTTCTTT
CDR3: CAISETQAEAFF

J: TRBJ2-7
V: TRBV10-1
size: .
D: .
DNA: TGCGCCAGCAGTTCGGCGTATAGCTCCTACGAGCAGTACTTC
CDR3: CASSSAYSSYEQYF

J: TRBJ2-3
V: TRBV7-3
size: .
D: .
DNA: TGTGCCAGCAGCCCCACAAAAGGTTCAGGGACGCAGTATTTT
CDR3: CASSPTKGSGTQYF

J: TRBJ2-1
V: TRBV6-5
size: .
D: .
DNA: TGTGCCAGCAGATCGTACAATGAGCAGTTCTTC
CDR3: CASRSYNEQFF

J: TRBJ1-1
V: TRBV4-1
size: .
D: .
DNA: TGCGCCAGCAGCCAAGATCTAACGGGGGCAGGCCGACAGGACACTGAAGCTTTCTTT
CDR3: CASSQDLTGAGRQDTEAFF

J: TRBJ1-5
V: TRBV7-2
size: .
D: .
DNA: TGTGCCAGCAGCTTAGTTAGGCAGGGTACTCAGCCCCAGCATTTT
CDR3: CASSLVRQGTQPQHF

J: TRBJ2-5
V: TRBV6-6
size: .
D: .
DNA: TGTGCCAGCAGGCGGACAGAGGGAGAGACCCAGTACTTC
CDR3: CASRRTEGETQYF

J: TRBJ2-4
V: TRBV4-1
size: .
D: .
DNA: TGCGCCAGCAGCCAATTAAACTTGCCCAAAAACATTCAGTACTTC
CDR3: CASSQLNLPKNIQYF

J: TRBJ2-1
V: TRBV15
size: few
D: .
DNA: TGTGCCACCAGCAGAGATAAGACTGAGCAGTTCTTC
CDR3: CATSRDKTEQFF

J: TRBJ1-2
V: TRBV7-8
size: .
D: .
DNA: TGTGCCAGCAGCTTAGGGGGGGCAGCCGATAGTACCTTC
CDR3: CASSLGGAADSTF

J: TRBJ1-5
V: TRBV6-1
size: .
D: TRBD1
DNA: TGTGCCAGCCGCAGTCGGACAGGGGATTTGCCCCAGCATTTT
CDR3: CASRSRTGDLPQHF

J: TRBJ2-7
V: TRBV14
size: .
D: .
DNA: TGTGCCAGCAGCCAACACGAACACCGGGCCCTCGGCTACGAGCAGTACTTC
CDR3: CASSQHEHRALGYEQYF

J: TRBJ2-7
V: TRBV25-1
size: .
D: .
DNA: TGTGCCAGCAGTGGAGGTCCAAGCTCCTACGAGCAGTACTTC
CDR3: CASSGGPSSYEQYF

J: TRBJ2-2
V: TRBV5-1
size: .
D: TRBD1
DNA: TGCGCCAGCAGCCGGGGACAGACAAACACCGGGGAGCTGTTTTTT
CDR3: CASSRGQTNTGELFF

J: TRBJ1-1
V: TRBV5-5
size: .
D: TRBD1
DNA: TGTGCCAGCAGCTTGACAGGGGGGGAGACTGAAGCTTTCTTT
CDR3: CASSLTGGETEAFF

J: TRBJ2-7
V: TRBV5-1
size: .
D: .
DNA: TGCGCCAGCAGCTTCGATAACAACTACGAGCAGTACTTC
CDR3: CASSFDNNYEQYF